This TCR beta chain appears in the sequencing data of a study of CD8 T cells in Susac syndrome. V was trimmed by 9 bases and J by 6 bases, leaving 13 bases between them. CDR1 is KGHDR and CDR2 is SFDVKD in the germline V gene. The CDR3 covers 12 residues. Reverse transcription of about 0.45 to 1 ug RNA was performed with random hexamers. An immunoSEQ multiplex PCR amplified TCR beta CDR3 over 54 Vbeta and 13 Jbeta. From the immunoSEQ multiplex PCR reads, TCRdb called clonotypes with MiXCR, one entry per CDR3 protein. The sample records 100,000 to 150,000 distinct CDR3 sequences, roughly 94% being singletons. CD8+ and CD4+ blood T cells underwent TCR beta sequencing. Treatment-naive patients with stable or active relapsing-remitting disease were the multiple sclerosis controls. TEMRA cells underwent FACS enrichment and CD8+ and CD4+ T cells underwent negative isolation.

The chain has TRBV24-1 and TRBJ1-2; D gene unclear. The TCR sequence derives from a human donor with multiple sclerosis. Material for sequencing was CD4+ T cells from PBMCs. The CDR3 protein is CATFSTGDGYTF. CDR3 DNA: TGTGCCACCTTCTCGACGGGAGATGGCTACACCTTC.